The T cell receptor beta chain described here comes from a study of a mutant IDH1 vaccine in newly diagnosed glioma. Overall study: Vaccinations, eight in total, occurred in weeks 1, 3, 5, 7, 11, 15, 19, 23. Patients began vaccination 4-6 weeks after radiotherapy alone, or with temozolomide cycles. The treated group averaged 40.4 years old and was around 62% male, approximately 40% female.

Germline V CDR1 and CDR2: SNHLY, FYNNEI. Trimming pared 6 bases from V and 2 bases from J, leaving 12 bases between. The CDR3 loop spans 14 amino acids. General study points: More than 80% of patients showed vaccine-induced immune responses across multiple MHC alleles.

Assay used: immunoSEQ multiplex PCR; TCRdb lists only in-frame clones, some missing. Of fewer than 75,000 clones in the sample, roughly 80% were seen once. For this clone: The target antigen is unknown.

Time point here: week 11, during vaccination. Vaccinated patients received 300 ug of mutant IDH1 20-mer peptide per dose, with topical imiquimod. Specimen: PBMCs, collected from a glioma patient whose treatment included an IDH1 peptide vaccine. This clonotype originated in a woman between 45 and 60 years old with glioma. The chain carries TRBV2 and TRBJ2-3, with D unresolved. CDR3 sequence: CASSEFYTTDTQYF. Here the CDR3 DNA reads TGTGCCAGCAGCGAGTTCTACACCACAGATACGCAGTATTTT.